Here is one TCR beta chain with its context. Method: immunoSEQ multiplex PCR; TCRdb's copy keeps in-frame clones and lacks some. Of under 200,000 clones listed, 60% to 85% were seen once; the top ten hold around 8%. The germline gives CDR1 MNHEY, CDR2 SVGEGT. The CDR3 sequence is 15 residues long. Trimming stripped 4 bases from V and 6 bases from J, with 19 bases between. The sample is drawn from a study of blood T cell repertoires in COVID-19. Sequenced material: peripheral blood. V gene TRBV6-2 or TRBV6-3 combines with J gene TRBJ2-7; possible D gene TRBD1, 6 bases. The receptor comes from a woman in her fifties or sixties with COVID-19, enrolled during active disease. CDR3 nucleotides: TGTGCCAGCAGTTTCGACATTAATGCCAGGGGCGAGCAGTACGTC. Translation: CASSFDINARGEQYV.